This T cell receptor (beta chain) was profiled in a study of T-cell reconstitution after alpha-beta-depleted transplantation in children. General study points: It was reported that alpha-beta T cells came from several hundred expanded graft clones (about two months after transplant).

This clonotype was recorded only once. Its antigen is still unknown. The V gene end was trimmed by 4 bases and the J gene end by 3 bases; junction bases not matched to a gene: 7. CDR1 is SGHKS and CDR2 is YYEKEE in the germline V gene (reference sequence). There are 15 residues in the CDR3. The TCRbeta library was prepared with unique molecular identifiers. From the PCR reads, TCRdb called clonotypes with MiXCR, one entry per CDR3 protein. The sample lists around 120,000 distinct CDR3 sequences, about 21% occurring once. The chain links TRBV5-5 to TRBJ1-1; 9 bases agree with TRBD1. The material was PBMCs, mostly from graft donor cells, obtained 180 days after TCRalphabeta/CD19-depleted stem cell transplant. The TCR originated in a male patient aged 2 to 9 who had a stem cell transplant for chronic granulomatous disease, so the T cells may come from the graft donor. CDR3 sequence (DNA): TGTGCCAGCAGCCCTTGGGACAGGGTGGACACTGAAGCTTTCTTT. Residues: CASSPWDRVDTEAFF.